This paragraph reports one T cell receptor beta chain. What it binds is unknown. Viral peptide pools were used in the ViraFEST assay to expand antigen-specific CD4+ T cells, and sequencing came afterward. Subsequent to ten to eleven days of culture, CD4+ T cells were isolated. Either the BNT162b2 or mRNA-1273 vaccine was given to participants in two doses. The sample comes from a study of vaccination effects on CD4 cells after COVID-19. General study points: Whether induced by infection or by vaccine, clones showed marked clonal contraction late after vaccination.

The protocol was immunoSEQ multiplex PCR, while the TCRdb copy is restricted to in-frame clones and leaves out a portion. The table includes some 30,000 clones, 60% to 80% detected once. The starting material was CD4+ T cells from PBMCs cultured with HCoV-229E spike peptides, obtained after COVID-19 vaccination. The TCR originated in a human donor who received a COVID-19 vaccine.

CDR3 DNA sequence: TGTGCCAGCAGCCAGAAATGGGGTATGACTTCAGAGGACTACGAGCAGTACTTC. The encoded protein is CASSQKWGMTSEDYEQYF. This chain links TRBV7-2 with TRBJ2-7; D gene unclear. The length of the CDR3 is 18 residues. Germline CDR1 and CDR2: SGHTA and FQGNSA. Trimming left V 5 bases short and J 3 bases short, with 26 bases between.